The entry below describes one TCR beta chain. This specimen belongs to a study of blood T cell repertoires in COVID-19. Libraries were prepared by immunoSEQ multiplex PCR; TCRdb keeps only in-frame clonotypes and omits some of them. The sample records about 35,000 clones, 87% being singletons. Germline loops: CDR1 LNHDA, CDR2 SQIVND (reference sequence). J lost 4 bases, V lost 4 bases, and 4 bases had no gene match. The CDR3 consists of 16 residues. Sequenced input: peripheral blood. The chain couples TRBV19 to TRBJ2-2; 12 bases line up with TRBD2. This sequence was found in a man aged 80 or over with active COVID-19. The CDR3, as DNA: TGTGCCAGTAGTAGACTAGCGGGAGTGTCCACCGGGGAGCTGTTTTTT. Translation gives CASSRLAGVSTGELFF.